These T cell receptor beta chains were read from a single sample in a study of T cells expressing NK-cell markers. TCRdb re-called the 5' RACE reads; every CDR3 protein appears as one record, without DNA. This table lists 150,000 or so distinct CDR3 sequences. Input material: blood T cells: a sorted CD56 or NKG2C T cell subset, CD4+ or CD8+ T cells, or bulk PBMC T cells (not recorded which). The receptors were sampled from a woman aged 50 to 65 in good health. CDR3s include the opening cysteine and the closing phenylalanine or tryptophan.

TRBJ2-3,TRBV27,CASSFQGQDTQYF
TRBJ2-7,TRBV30,CAWKGMSYEQYF
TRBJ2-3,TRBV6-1,CASRGLAGDTDTQYF
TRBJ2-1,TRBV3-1,CASSLPRTSGRANEQFF
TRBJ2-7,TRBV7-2,CASSGDSDYEQYF
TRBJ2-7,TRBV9,CASSPGPGLGSYEQYF
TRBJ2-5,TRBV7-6,CASSPTSSSGKETQYF
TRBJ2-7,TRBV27,CASSHTGSYEQYF
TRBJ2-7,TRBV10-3,CAISSKARGNEQYF
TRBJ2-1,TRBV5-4,CASSLETAAIPYNEQFF
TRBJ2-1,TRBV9,CASSVSPGHNEQFF
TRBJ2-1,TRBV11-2,CASSLIRSGEYNEQFF
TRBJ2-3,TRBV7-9,CASSLAGSLGGRDTQYF
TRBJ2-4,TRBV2,CASSSRTGKNIQYF
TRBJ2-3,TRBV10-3,CAISERPGLAGVGTDTQYF
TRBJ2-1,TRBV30,CAWSGGLPPYNEQFF
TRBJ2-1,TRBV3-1,CASSRMLAESSYNEQFF
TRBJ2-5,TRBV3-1,CASVPGLGRETQYF
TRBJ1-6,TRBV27,CASSLSSGAASPLHF
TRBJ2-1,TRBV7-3,CASSSAPAVEQFF
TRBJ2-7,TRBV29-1,CSVGNWTDYEQYF
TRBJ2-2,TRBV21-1,CASSKETGTGRDTGELFF
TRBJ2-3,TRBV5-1,CASSLQPSEGPYTDTQYF
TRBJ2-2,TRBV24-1,CATETAGAGELFF
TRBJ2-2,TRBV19,CASRLATYTGELFF
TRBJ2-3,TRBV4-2,CASSQEGGGTGTDTQYF